Listed here are 16 T cell receptor beta chains from one sample, sequenced in a study of CD8 T cells in Susac syndrome. RNA in amounts of about 0.45 to 1 ug was reverse transcribed with random hexamers. TCRdb redid the calling of the immunoSEQ multiplex PCR reads with MiXCR, one entry per CDR3 protein. There are 300,000 to 350,000 distinct CDR3 sequences in the sample; 90% to 95% occur only once, and roughly 0.064% lies in the top ten. Sequenced: CD4+ T cells from PBMCs. These receptors all stem from a human donor with multiple sclerosis.

The chain is built from TRBV6-4 and TRBJ2-2, with 7 bases fitting TRBD2. J gave up 7 bases and V 8 bases, and 7 bases lay outside the gene matches. This CDR3 has 13 amino acids. The germline V gene encodes CDR1 MRHNA and CDR2 SNTAGT. CDR3 in amino acids: CASRREASGELFF. The CDR3, as DNA: TGTGCCAGCCGTCGGGAGGCAAGCGGGGAGCTGTTTTTT.

This rearrangement joins TRBV29-1 to TRBJ2-7; 10 positions match TRBD2. Germline CDR1 is SQVTM and CDR2 is ANQGSEA. Trimming removed 7 bases from V and 2 bases from J; junction bases left unmatched: 2. This CDR3 has 12 residues. The CDR3: CSAGLATYEQYF. The DNA of the CDR3 is TGCAGCGCGGGACTAGCGACCTACGAGCAGTACTTC.

For the CDR3, the DNA is TGTGCCACCGCCCGGGACTGGTATGGCTACACCTTC. It is translated as CATARDWYGYTF. The V and J genes are TRBV6-1 and TRBJ1-2; tentatively, D is TRBD1 (5 bases). The length of the CDR3 is 12 residues. V lost 10 bases and J lost 5, with 14 bases in between. From germline, CDR1 is MNHNS and CDR2 SASEGT.

This sequence joins TRBV5-4 and TRBJ2-2; the D gene is possibly TRBD1 (6 bases). This CDR3 is built from 14 residues. Germline loops: CDR1 SGHNT, CDR2 YYREEE (reference sequence). V was pared by 0 bases and J by 6 bases, with 9 bases between. CDR3 amino acids: CASSLARGPGELFF. In DNA form, the CDR3 reads TGTGCCAGCAGCTTGGCCAGGGGACCCGGGGAGCTGTTTTTT.

The rearrangement joins TRBV11-1 to TRBJ2-1, with TRBD2 matching 14 bases. The CDR3 is made up of 20 amino acids. The V and J ends lost 4 bases and 2 bases, in that order; junction bases with no gene match: 13. Germline assignment: CDR1 SGHAT and CDR2 FQDESV (reference sequence). The CDR3 DNA reads TGTGCCAGCAGCTCAACCATTGGGACTAGCGGGGGCACGGCCTACAATGAGCAGTTCTTC. Protein product: CASSSTIGTSGGTAYNEQFF.

This chain's CDR3 is CASSLIGQEPNYGYTF. The DNA of the CDR3 is TGTGCCAGCTCACTAATAGGACAGGAACCCAACTATGGCTACACCTTC. The chain recombines TRBV18 with TRBJ1-2; 7 bases line up with TRBD1. Germline CDR1 and CDR2: KGHSH and LQKENI. This CDR3 is 16 amino acids long. The V and J ends lost 4 bases and 2 bases, in that order; junction bases with no gene match: 10.

The J gene is TRBJ2-1, the V gene TRBV6-1, with 9 bases that match TRBD2. This CDR3 is 16 amino acids long. Losses at the gene ends were 8 bases for V and 3 bases for J; bases not matched to a gene: 11. The V gene's germline CDR1 is MNHNS and CDR2 SASEGT. CDR3 bases: TGTGCCAGCCTTCCCCTGCTAGCGGGACTCTACAATGAGCAGTTCTTC. It yields the protein CASLPLLAGLYNEQFF.

This clonotype appeared once. The genes are TRBV25-1 and TRBJ1-2; tentative D call: TRBD1 (6 bases). Germline V gene sequence: CDR1 MGHDK, CDR2 SYGVNS. Trimming stripped 9 bases from V and 0 bases from J, with 17 bases between. The CDR3 has 15 amino acids. This CDR3 reads CARALWDTSNYGYTF. As DNA, the CDR3 is TGTGCCAGGGCTTTGTGGGACACCTCTAACTATGGCTACACCTTC.

The chain uses TRBV7-6 and TRBJ2-1, with a possible D match to TRBD1 (6 bases). V dropped 4 bases and J dropped 0 bases, with 16 bases sitting between them. The CDR3 has 17 residues. Germline CDR1 is SGHVS and CDR2 is FNYEAQ. The CDR3, as DNA: TGTGCCAGCAGCTCCCGACAGGCCATCTCCTCCTACAATGAGCAGTTCTTC. This translates into CASSSRQAISSYNEQFF.

The chain carries TRBV19 and TRBJ2-2; D call uncertain. The CDR3 is 13 residues long. Looked up from germline, CDR1 is LNHDA and CDR2 is SQIVND (reference sequence). Trimming pared 0 bases from V and 7 bases from J, leaving 6 bases between. The CDR3 loop reads CASSIEGIGELFF. CDR3 bases: TGTGCCAGTAGTATAGAAGGCATCGGGGAGCTGTTTTTT.

V and J are TRBV6-6 and TRBJ2-3, with D possibly being TRBD1 or TRBD2 (6 bases each). V was cut by 3 bases and J by 0 bases, with 10 bases left in between. Per the germline V gene, CDR1 is MNHNY and CDR2 is SVGAGI (reference sequence). CDR3 length: 15 amino acids. The CDR3 DNA sequence: TGTGCCAGCAGTTATGAAGGGGGGAGCACAGATACGCAGTATTTT. Amino acid sequence: CASSYEGGSTDTQYF.

The gene calls are TRBV6-5 and TRBJ2-1; 10 nucleotides match TRBD2. The CDR3 contains 15 residues. The germline CDR1 and CDR2 sequences are MNHEY and SVGAGI. J lost 4 bases, V lost 8 bases, and 8 bases had no gene match. The CDR3 DNA is TGTGCCAGCCGACGGACTAGCGGAGCATACAATGAGCAGTTCTTC. It specifies CASRRTSGAYNEQFF.

In this sample, this clonotype turned up once. This sequence joins TRBV5-1 and TRBJ1-4; 8 positions match TRBD1. The ends lost 5 bases at V and 8 bases at J; junction bases unmatched: 8. Germline V CDR1 and CDR2: SGHRS, YFSETQ. The CDR3 has 14 amino acids. This CDR3 reads CASREQGEGEKLFF. CDR3 in DNA: TGCGCCAGCAGGGAACAGGGGGAAGGAGAAAAACTGTTTTTT.

This clonotype was seen a single time. The V and J genes are TRBV6-6 and TRBJ2-7; D uncertain. The V end lost 0 bases, the J end lost 0 bases, and 6 bases lay between the germline ends. Germline V CDR1 and CDR2: MNHNY, SVGAGI (reference sequence). CDR3 length: 14 residues. CDR3 in amino acids: CASSYSGSSYEQYF. In nucleotides, the CDR3 is TGTGCCAGCAGTTACTCGGGCTCCTCCTACGAGCAGTACTTC.

CDR3 amino acids: CSAREAYHGELFF. The CDR3 nucleotides are TGCAGTGCTAGAGAAGCTTATCACGGGGAGCTGTTTTTT. The rearrangement joins TRBV20-1 to TRBJ2-2; D is unresolved. Germline V gene lookup returns CDR1 DFQATT and CDR2 SNEGSKA (reference sequence). Trimming left V 0 bases short and J 7 bases short, with 9 bases between. This CDR3 comprises 13 residues.

This chain uses TRBV4-2 with TRBJ2-2, with D maybe TRBD2 (5 bases). This CDR3 is 16 amino acids long. Germline CDR1 is LGHNA and CDR2 is YNFKEQ. Trimming pared 1 base from V and 1 base from J, leaving 10 bases between. CDR3 sequence reads: CASSQGSGVNTGELFF. In DNA, the CDR3 is TGTGCCAGCAGCCAAGGGTCCGGGGTGAACACCGGGGAGCTGTTTTTT.